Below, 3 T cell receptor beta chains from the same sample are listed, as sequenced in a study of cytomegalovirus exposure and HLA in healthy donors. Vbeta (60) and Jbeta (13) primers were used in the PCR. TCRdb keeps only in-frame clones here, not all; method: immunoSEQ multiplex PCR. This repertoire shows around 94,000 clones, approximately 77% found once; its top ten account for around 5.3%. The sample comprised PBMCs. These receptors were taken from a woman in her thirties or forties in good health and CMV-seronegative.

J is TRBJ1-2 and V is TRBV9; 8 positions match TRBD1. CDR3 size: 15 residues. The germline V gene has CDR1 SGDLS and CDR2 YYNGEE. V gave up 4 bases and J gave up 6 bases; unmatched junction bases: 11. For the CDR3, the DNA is TGTGCCAGCAGCAACCGGGACAGGTCGACCGATGGCTACACCTTC. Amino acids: CASSNRDRSTDGYTF.

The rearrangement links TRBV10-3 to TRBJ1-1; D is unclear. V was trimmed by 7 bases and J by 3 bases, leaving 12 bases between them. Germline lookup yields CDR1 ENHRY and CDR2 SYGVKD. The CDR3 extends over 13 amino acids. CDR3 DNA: TGTGCCATCAACGAGGGAGCCTACACTGAAGCTTTCTTT. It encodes CAINEGAYTEAFF.

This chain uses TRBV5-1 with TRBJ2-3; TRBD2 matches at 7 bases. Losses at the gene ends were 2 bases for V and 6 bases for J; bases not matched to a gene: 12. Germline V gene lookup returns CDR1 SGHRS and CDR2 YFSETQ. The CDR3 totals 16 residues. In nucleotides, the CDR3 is TGCGCCAGCAGCTTCGGAACGGGGGGTGGGACGGATACGCAGTATTTT. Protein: CASSFGTGGGTDTQYF. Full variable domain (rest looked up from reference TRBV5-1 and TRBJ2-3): KAGVTQTPRYLIKTRGQQVTLSCSPISGHRSVSWYQQTPGQGLQFLFEYFSETQRNKGNFPGRFSGRQFSNSRSEMNVSTLELGDSALYLCASSFGTGGGTDTQYFGPGTRLTVL.